Listed here is a single T cell receptor (beta chain). Its antigen remains undetermined. Base qualities are not at hand, and no much larger clone is one base apart. The collaborating institutions used their own protocols to collect whole blood in K2EDTA tubes. For TCRbeta analysis, collaborators shipped samples as frozen whole blood, isolated PBMCs, or DNA extracted from either of those sample types. TCRbeta CDR3 regions were amplified from genomic DNA using the immunoSEQ Assay, a bias-controlled multiplex PCR. For the original study's pipeline: Nucleated cell counts per sample were estimated from amplification of reference gene primers within the assay. To quantify the absolute abundance of each unique TCRbeta CDR3 rearrangement, sequence reads were collapsed and filtered. For each sample, productive Simpson clonality was calculated by taking the square root of Simpson's diversity index across productive rearrangements. This is the immuneACCESS table as TCRdb keeps it, with only in-frame sequences that have V and J called. A part of the clones is gone; compared with another copy, unresolved V genes explain less than half, and the rest is unexplained. The V and J calls and clone size were taken over from that table, and D and trimming were inferred from the DNA. The table for this sample lists tens of thousands of clones; more than 60% of them were counted only once. Jointly, the top ten make up less than 20% of the sample.

This sample is drawn from a study of blood T cell repertoires in COVID-19 (dated by TCRdb to 2018 to 2020). General notes on the study: The collaborator samples originated in the United States, Italy and Spain and spanned the acute and convalescent phases of COVID-19. The samples were drawn from the first 160 participants of the ongoing ImmuneRACE study and from 1,200 or so subjects provided by 6 global collaborators. Deeply sampled blood TCRbeta repertoires from subjects exposed to, actively infected with, or recovered from COVID-19 were included in the dataset. Where HLA class I and class II types were available, the types were taken from metadata supplied by the sample provider, not from assay-based typing. The prospective study material was composed of cDNA or gDNA derived from T cells, B-cell-depleted T cells, or PBMCs. The repertoires were made available in a free public database intended to serve as a resource for research on the immune response to SARS-CoV-2. Nearly every sample came with metadata listing a de-identified subject ID, COVID-19 status, age in years and sex.

Including cysteine and phenylalanine, the CDR3 has 17 amino acids. Of all the DNA, just the CDR3 is kept, 51 bases in frame from base 1. For CDR1 and CDR2, the germline V gene (reference sequence) lists SEHNR and FQNEAQ. At the junction V is shortened by 6 bases and J by 1 base; bases outside the gene matches: 12. Study-wide findings and limitations: Clinical and demographic metadata were provided uncurated, with the amount varying by source and participant.

The chain joins TRBV7-9 to TRBJ1-1, with TRBD1 identical over 9 junction bases. Material: peripheral blood. The receptor comes from a woman aged 45 to 65 with active or convalescent COVID-19. This receptor has the CDR3 CASRGYTTGGRNTEAFF. Read as DNA, the sequence is TGTGCCAGCAGGGGGTACACGACAGGGGGTCGGAACACTGAAGCTTTCTTT.